This T cell receptor beta chain was captured by sequencing in a study of blood T cell repertoires in COVID-19. Study background: Samples of COVID-19 (acute and convalescent) were obtained from the United States, Italy and Spain. From T cells, B-cell-depleted T cells, or PBMCs came the material, which was cDNA or gDNA.

Study processing details: Scientists estimated how many nucleated cells there were by amplifying reference gene primers. The method was immunoSEQ multiplex PCR; TCRdb's version includes in-frame clones alone and lacks a portion of them. That table is the source of V, J and clone size, and D and trimming were worked out from the DNA. The sample records 110,000 to 150,000 clones, approximately 90% being singletons. The clonotype originates from a woman aged 60-75 years with active COVID-19. The sequenced sample was peripheral blood.

The CDR3 nucleotides are TGTGCCACCCGGGGACAGGAGTACACTGAAGCTTTCTTT. Protein sequence: CATRGQEYTEAFF. The V gene is TRBV7-9, the J gene TRBJ1-1; 8 positions agree with TRBD1. The CDR3 length is 13 residues. Unmatched junction bases numbered 7, after V lost 10 bases and J lost 3 bases. Germline V gene lookup returns CDR1 SEHNR and CDR2 FQNEAQ (reference sequence).